A single sample is the source of the 29 T cell receptor beta chains below, sequenced in a study of post-analysis software for immune sequencing data (dated by TCRdb to 2013 to 2016). These receptors lack a known antigen. The library was generated by PCR. Reads for this sample came from an Illumina HiSeq 2500. To reduce PCR and sequencing biases, unique molecular identifiers were incorporated into the TCR beta cDNA libraries. TCRdb reprocessed the public reads (quality trimming at Q25 with fastp, clone calling with MiXCR) and kept in-frame beta chains. Each entry is one CDR3 protein sequence, shown with its most common DNA and genes. The sample table holds a few hundred thousand distinct CDR3 sequences, of which about 39% were seen once. Less than 10% of the sample belongs to the ten largest clones. General findings and caveats noted by the study authors: Patients showed significantly higher frequencies than controls for roughly five TRBV segments, among them TRBV5-6, TRBV5-1 and TRBV20-1.

The sequenced material came from blood. Receptors originate from a girl aged 2 to 10 with multiple sclerosis.

The gene calls are TRBV18 and TRBJ2-5; no firm D call. The DNA end lines up better with TRBJ2-7; the J call may be wrong. The CDR3 is 13 residues long. CDR1 is KGHSH and CDR2 is LQKENI in the germline V gene. The CDR3 spells CASSPNQNYEQYF. In DNA, the CDR3 is TGTGCCAGCTCACCAAACCAGAACTACGAGCAGTACTTC.

The chain combines TRBV6-5 with TRBJ1-1; D not certain. The length of the CDR3 is 15 residues. The V and J ends lost 3 bases and 4 bases respectively, with 15 bases between them. Per the germline V gene, CDR1 is MNHEY and CDR2 is SVGAGI. CDR3: CASSYSTIGGTEAFF. The CDR3 DNA reads as TGTGCCAGCAGTTATTCGACCATCGGAGGCACTGAAGCTTTCTTT.

The chain uses TRBV14 and TRBJ2-1; the match to TRBD2 covers 12 bases. Trimming at V came to 0 bases and at J to 14 bases, leaving 5 bases not matched to a gene. The CDR3 is 14 residues long. CDR1 is SGHDN and CDR2 is FVKESK in the germline V gene. CDR3 coding DNA: TGTGCCAGCAGCCAAGAACTAGCGGGAGGCCGCAAGTTCTTC. Its protein is CASSQELAGGRKFF.

This clonotype was seen a handful of times. V is TRBV4-1 and J is TRBJ2-7; D remains unclear. V was clipped by 3 bases and J by 0 bases, with 12 bases between them. This CDR3 region has 15 residues. Germline CDR1 is MGHRA and CDR2 is YSYEKL. CDR3 loop: CASSQRDTSSYEQYF. The CDR3 DNA reads TGCGCCAGCAGCCAGCGAGACACGAGCTCCTACGAGCAGTACTTC.

This clonotype was picked up a small number of times. The chain is built from TRBV28 and TRBJ1-2; possibly TRBD1 for D (6 bases). The CDR3 contains 15 residues. With 2 bases removed from V and 8 bases from J, the gap between germline ends came to 18 bases. The germline V gene has CDR1 MDHEN and CDR2 SYDVKM. CDR3 loop: CASSLIRGGAKGYTF. In DNA, the CDR3 is TGTGCCAGCAGTTTAATTAGGGGGGGCGCGAAGGGCTACACCTTC.

V is TRBV7-2 and J is TRBJ1-5, with TRBD1 as a possible D gene (6 bases). The V gene lost 1 base and the J gene lost 4 bases, with 11 bases spanning the gap. CDR1 is SGHTA, CDR2 FQGNSA, per germline. The CDR3 extends over 15 amino acids. CDR3 in DNA: TGTGCCAGCAGCTTAGGGTCCAGGGGAAATCAGCCCCAGCATTTT. Its translation is CASSLGSRGNQPQHF.

This clonotype showed up just a few times. The rearrangement joins TRBV7-3 to TRBJ2-3; unclear D gene. Germline V gene sequence: CDR1 SGHTA, CDR2 FQGTGA. V shed 3 bases and J shed 8 bases, with 6 bases lying between them. This CDR3 has 11 amino acids. Here the CDR3 reads CASSFDGTQYF. Here the CDR3 DNA reads TGTGCCAGCAGCTTTGATGGTACGCAGTATTTT.

This clonotype was counted a few times. J is TRBJ2-3 and V is TRBV20-1; D is unresolved. V was cut by 4 bases and J by 2 bases, with 16 bases left in between. This CDR3 comprises 15 residues. Germline CDR1 reads DFQATT; CDR2 reads SNEGSKA (reference sequence). DNA for the CDR3: TGCAGTGCTATTCCGAATACGGACGTCACAGATACGCAGTATTTT. This encodes CSAIPNTDVTDTQYF.

The chain carries TRBV6-6 and TRBJ1-6; weak D call: TRBD1 (5 bases). This CDR3 is built from 16 residues. Germline assignment: CDR1 MNHNY and CDR2 SVGAGI (reference sequence). V was shortened by 5 bases and J by 0 bases, with 11 bases between the two germline ends. CDR3 in amino acids: CASSRDRSSYNSPLHF. CDR3 DNA sequence: TGTGCCAGCAGTCGGGACCGAAGCTCCTATAATTCACCCCTCCACTTT.

The J gene is TRBJ2-4, the V gene TRBV3-1; D remains ambiguous. The CDR3 is 15 amino acids. The V gene's germline CDR1 is LGHDT and CDR2 YNNKEL (reference sequence). Trimming stripped 1 base from V and 0 bases from J, with 7 bases between. The CDR3 loop is CASSQGPIAKNIQYF. DNA for the CDR3: TGTGCCAGCAGCCAAGGACCGATAGCCAAAAACATTCAGTACTTC.

This clonotype was detected only a few times. The chain links TRBV2 to TRBJ2-1, with D perhaps matching TRBD1 (6 bases). The CDR3 has 14 residues. V lost 7 bases and J lost 4, with 14 bases in between. Germline CDR1 SNHLY, CDR2 FYNNEI. This CDR3 is CASTQRGHYNEQFF. For the CDR3, the DNA is TGTGCCAGCACCCAAAGGGGACATTACAATGAGCAGTTCTTC.

The chain combines TRBV4-3 with TRBJ2-7, with D hard to call. The better agreement between TRBJ2-5 and the DNA end casts doubt on the J call. The germline V gene has CDR1 LGHNA and CDR2 YSLEER. This CDR3 has 14 amino acids. The CDR3 DNA sequence: TGCGCCAGCAGCCAAGATAATCGTTGGGAGACCCAGTACTTC. Translation: CASSQDNRWETQYF.

This clonotype was seen more than once but under ten times. The chain uses TRBV12-3 or TRBV12-4 and TRBJ2-7; 8 bases agree with TRBD1. With 3 bases clipped from V and 1 base from J, the junction kept 11 bases outside the gene matches. The CDR3 is made up of 17 amino acids. Here the CDR3 reads CASSLLTPGTGSYEQYF. For the CDR3, the DNA is TGTGCCAGCAGTTTGTTAACCCCAGGGACAGGTTCCTACGAGCAGTACTTC.

This clonotype came up a few times. This rearrangement joins TRBV10-2 to TRBJ1-1; D is perhaps TRBD1 (5 bases). CDR3 length: 13 amino acids. Germline V gene data show CDR1 as WSHSY and CDR2 as SAAADI. With 3 bases removed from V and 4 bases from J, the gap between germline ends came to 9 bases. CDR3 sequence (DNA): TGCGCCAGCAGTGACGCAGGGAGCACTGAAGCTTTCTTT. Protein sequence: CASSDAGSTEAFF.

The table lists this clonotype with a few counts. This chain uses TRBV28 with TRBJ2-1; TRBD2 agrees at 8 bases. This CDR3 region has 12 residues. V trimming: 6 bases; J trimming: 8 bases; junction bases outside the gene matches: 3. Germline assignment: CDR1 MDHEN and CDR2 SYDVKM. CDR3 sequence reads: CASRELADEQFF. The CDR3 nucleotides read TGTGCCAGCAGGGAACTAGCGGATGAGCAGTTCTTC. The full variable domain, its missing parts supplied by reference TRBV28 and TRBJ2-1, is DVKVTQSSRYLVKRTGEKVFLECVQDMDHENMFWYRQDPGLGLRLIYFSYDVKMKEKGDIPEGYSVSREKKERFSLILESASTNQTSMYLCASRELADEQFFGPGTRLTVL.

This clonotype has just a few counts. V usage is TRBV7-2 and J usage is TRBJ2-5; tentatively, D is TRBD1 (5 bases). The CDR3 runs to 13 residues. Trimming took 4 bases from V and 4 from J, leaving 10 bases between them. Germline V CDR1 and CDR2: SGHTA, FQGNSA. CDR3 in amino acids: CASSWGRSETQYF. The CDR3 bases are TGTGCCAGCAGCTGGGGCAGGTCAGAGACCCAGTACTTC.

The rearrangement uses TRBV7-3 and TRBJ2-1; 8 bases are a match to TRBD2. This CDR3 has 19 residues. Germline-derived CDR1 and CDR2 are SGHTA and FQGTGA. V trimming: 5 bases; J trimming: 5 bases; junction bases outside the gene matches: 20. In DNA, the CDR3 is TGTGCCAGCAGCCCCGGCGTTCCAGCGGGAGTGCCCCCCCACAATGAGCAGTTCTTC. This sequence encodes CASSPGVPAGVPPHNEQFF. Variable domain in full (rest from reference TRBV7-3 and TRBJ2-1): GAGVSQTPSNKVTEKGKYVELRCDPISGHTALYWYRQSLGQGPEFLIYFQGTGAADDSGLPNDRFFAVRPEGSVSTLKIQRTERGDSAVYLCASSPGVPAGVPPHNEQFFGPGTRLTVL.

This clonotype has just a few counts. The rearrangement links TRBV27 to TRBJ2-1; 8 bases line up with TRBD1. The CDR3 is 13 residues long. V shed 5 bases and J 6 bases; nucleotides not matched to a gene: 3. CDR1 and CDR2 from the germline V gene are MNHEY and SMNVEV (reference sequence). CDR3 in amino acids: CASSQGASNEQFF. As DNA, the CDR3 is TGTGCCAGCAGTCAGGGGGCGTCCAATGAGCAGTTCTTC.

CDR3 bases: TGCGCCAGCAGCCAGACTCAGAACCCCAGGGACGGGGCTTTCTTT. Its translation: CASSQTQNPRDGAFF. The gene calls are TRBV4-1 and TRBJ1-1; D may be TRBD1 (5 bases). The ends were cut back, 3 bases at V and 11 bases at J, with 22 bases in the middle. There are 15 residues in the CDR3. Germline V gene lookup returns CDR1 MGHRA and CDR2 YSYEKL.

This chain connects TRBV27 to TRBJ2-3; the D is unclear. In germline, CDR1 is MNHEY, CDR2 SMNVEV (reference sequence). The germline V and J ends were trimmed by 8 bases and 6 bases, with 18 bases remaining between them. CDR3 length: 14 residues. The CDR3 here is CASGRTHTQDTQYF. The DNA for the CDR3 is TGTGCCAGCGGACGGACCCACACACAGGATACGCAGTATTTT.

Turning to this clonotype: This may stem from a read error, because a much larger clone lies one nucleotide away. This chain uses TRBV4-3 with TRBJ2-5, with a weak D call TRBD2 (6 bases). The DNA end lines up better with TRBJ2-7; the J call may be wrong. The CDR3 runs 15 residues. Germline V CDR1 and CDR2: LGHNA, YSLEER. CDR3 protein: CASSQRRGGVHEQYF. In nucleotides, the CDR3 is TGCGCCAGCAGCCAAAGAAGGGGCGGGGTTCACGAGCAGTACTTC.

This clonotype was observed a few times. The genes are TRBV27 and TRBJ2-7, with TRBD1 identical over 8 bases. The CDR3 contains 16 residues. The V gene end was trimmed by 4 bases and the J gene end by 3 bases; junction bases not matched to a gene: 11. Germline V gene data show CDR1 as MNHEY and CDR2 as SMNVEV (reference sequence). This chain's CDR3 is CASSSIQGERVYEQYF. The CDR3 coding sequence is TGTGCCAGCAGTTCGATACAGGGGGAGAGGGTCTACGAGCAGTACTTC.

The rearrangement joins TRBV7-2 to TRBJ2-3; 10 positions agree with TRBD2. From germline, CDR1 is SGHTA and CDR2 FQGNSA. This CDR3 contains 17 residues. V was clipped by 5 bases and J by 1 base; unmatched bases: 9. CDR3: CASSLYLAGVGTDTQYF. The CDR3 DNA sequence: TGTGCCAGCAGCCTATATCTAGCGGGAGTCGGCACAGATACGCAGTATTTT.

This clonotype has only a few counts. The V and J genes are TRBV24-1 and TRBJ2-7; no firm D call. This CDR3 is built from 14 residues. Germline V CDR1 and CDR2: KGHDR, SFDVKD. V gave up 2 bases and J gave up 0 bases, with 7 bases separating them. As DNA, the CDR3 is TGTGCCACCAGTGATTCCGGCACCTCCTACGAGCAGTACTTC. Amino acids: CATSDSGTSYEQYF.

Worth noting for this clonotype: The junction differs from germline at one of its ends, possibly a read error. This rearrangement joins TRBV7-7 to TRBJ2-5, with D perhaps matching TRBD2 (6 bases). CDR3 length equals 15 residues. Germline loops: CDR1 SSHAT, CDR2 FNYEAQ (reference sequence). CDR3 DNA: TGTGCTAGCAGCTTAGTTGGGCCAGGAGGGGAGACCCAGTACTTC. Translating it yields CASSLVGPGGETQYF.

The chain couples TRBV6-5 to TRBJ2-5, with 7 bases matching TRBD1. From germline, CDR1 is MNHEY and CDR2 SVGAGI. This CDR3 spans 14 amino acids. Germline trimming cut 5 bases from V and 1 base from J; bases unmatched to any gene: 4. CDR3 DNA sequence: TGTGCCAGCAGTACCGGGACAGCCCAAGAGACCCAGTACTTC. Its protein product is CASSTGTAQETQYF.

The chain couples TRBV28 to TRBJ2-7; 12 bases map to TRBD2. Germline CDR1 reads MDHEN; CDR2 reads SYDVKM. With 8 bases clipped from V and 0 bases from J, the junction kept 5 bases outside the gene matches. CDR3 length: 15 amino acids. CDR3 bases: TGTGCCAGCGATCCGGGACTAGCGGGCTCCTACGAGCAGTACTTC. Translated: CASDPGLAGSYEQYF.

This clonotype was found a few times. The chain uses TRBV12-3 or TRBV12-4 and TRBJ2-1, with D uncertain. Trimming took off 7 bases at V and 0 bases at J, with 13 bases between the two ends. The CDR3 totals 15 residues. CDR3 nucleotides: TGTGCCAGCACCAAGCACCAGGCCTCCTACAATGAGCAGTTCTTC. Translated, it gives CASTKHQASYNEQFF.

There are a few counts of this clonotype. The rearrangement links TRBV29-1 to TRBJ1-1, with 7 bases fitting TRBD1. Germline-derived CDR1 and CDR2 are SQVTM and ANQGSEA. The CDR3 is made up of 13 amino acids. V shed 5 bases and J 5 bases; nucleotides not matched to a gene: 8. CDR3 coding DNA: TGCAGCGTTTGGGACAGAGGAGAGACTGAAGCTTTCTTT. This codes for CSVWDRGETEAFF.